This entry lists 23 T cell receptor beta chains sequenced from one sample in a study of shared clonotypes between healthy human individuals. The protocol was immunoSEQ multiplex PCR, while the TCRdb copy is restricted to in-frame clones and leaves out a portion. The sample carries more than 2 million clones, roughly 95% recorded once. Naive CD8 cells comprised CD45RO-negative, CCR7-positively selected cells, excluding terminally differentiated effector memory CD45RA+ cells. The sample comprised naive CD8+ T cells sorted from blood. These receptor sequences come from a man aged 18 to 29 in good health.

As to this clone: The identical CDR3 is also encoded by other nucleotide sequences in the sample. The V and J genes are TRBV4-1 and TRBJ2-5; TRBD2 matches at 10 bases. With 4 bases clipped from V and 5 bases from J, the junction kept 4 bases outside the gene matches. Per germline, CDR1 MGHRA and CDR2 YSYEKL. The CDR3 sequence is 14 residues long. The CDR3 here is CASSPSGSGETQYF. Here the CDR3 DNA reads TGCGCCAGCAGCCCTAGCGGGAGTGGTGAGACCCAGTACTTC.

The V and J genes are TRBV5-1 and TRBJ2-5; 9 positions agree with TRBD2. V lost 1 base, J lost 3 bases, and 13 bases stayed unmatched. The CDR3 sequence is 18 residues long. Germline loops: CDR1 SGHRS, CDR2 YFSETQ. The CDR3 bases are TGCGCCAGCAGCTTGACGGGACTAGCCCCGACCAAGGAAGAGACCCAGTACTTC. This translates into CASSLTGLAPTKEETQYF.

The chain links TRBV28 to TRBJ2-5, with TRBD2 matching 9 bases. CDR3 size: 15 residues. Germline CDR1 and CDR2: MDHEN and SYDVKM. V lost 1 base and J lost 4; bases outside the gene matches: 4. In DNA, the CDR3 is TGTGCCAGCAGTTTATATCGCGGGGGGGCAGAGACCCAGTACTTC. Translated: CASSLYRGGAETQYF.

The V call is TRBV4-3, the J call TRBJ2-2, with a tentative D call TRBD1 (6 bases). The germline V and J ends were trimmed by 4 bases and 9 bases, with 9 bases remaining between them. CDR1 is LGHNA and CDR2 is YSLEER in the germline V gene. The CDR3 loop spans 12 amino acids. CDR3 region: CASSLWDRELFF. The DNA for the CDR3 is TGCGCCAGCAGCCTGTGGGACAGGGAGCTGTTTTTT.

The chain links TRBV4-1 to TRBJ1-1; D is possibly TRBD1 (5 bases). This CDR3 is built from 15 residues. The germline gives CDR1 MGHRA, CDR2 YSYEKL. Deletions cut 0 bases from V and 3 bases from J, with 11 bases between. CDR3 sequence (DNA): TGCGCCAGCAGCCAAGACCCCAAGGGGTACACTGAAGCTTTCTTT. Translated, it gives CASSQDPKGYTEAFF.

CDR3 DNA sequence: TGTGCCAGCAGTACCCTCCCGGGACCCAGGGGCAATGGCAATCAGCCCCAGCATTTT. Its translation is CASSTLPGPRGNGNQPQHF. The chain joins TRBV27 to TRBJ1-5; D is possibly TRBD1 (6 bases). CDR1 is MNHEY, CDR2 SMNVEV, per germline (reference sequence). This CDR3 contains 19 residues. Trimming left V 5 bases short and J 2 bases short, with 25 bases between.

V gene TRBV9 combines with J gene TRBJ2-7; 7 bases map to TRBD1. Germline V gene sequence: CDR1 SGDLS, CDR2 YYNGEE. The CDR3 contains 13 residues. Losses at the gene ends were 4 bases for V and 4 bases for J; bases not matched to a gene: 5. DNA of the CDR3: TGTGCCAGCAGCCGTGGGACAGAATACGAGCAGTACTTC. It is translated as CASSRGTEYEQYF.

V usage is TRBV4-1 and J usage is TRBJ1-4, with D tentatively TRBD1 (5 bases). Looked up from germline, CDR1 is MGHRA and CDR2 is YSYEKL. V dropped 5 bases and J dropped 0 bases, with 10 bases sitting between them. This CDR3 contains 15 residues. CDR3 sequence: CASSYRFATNEKLFF. The DNA for the CDR3 is TGCGCCAGCAGCTACAGGTTTGCAACTAATGAAAAACTGTTTTTT.

The chain employs TRBV6-6 and TRBJ1-6; a possible D gene is TRBD1 (5 bases). The CDR3 length is 16 residues. The germline V and J ends were trimmed by 6 bases and 0 bases, with 12 bases remaining between them. The V gene's germline CDR1 is MNHNY and CDR2 SVGAGI (reference sequence). As DNA, the CDR3 is TGTGCCAGCAGCCAACAGGCGAGCTCCTATAATTCACCCCTCCACTTT. This translates into CASSQQASSYNSPLHF.

The chain employs TRBV4-1 and TRBJ2-7; 10 positions agree with TRBD2. Germline CDR1 is MGHRA and CDR2 is YSYEKL. The CDR3 is 17 amino acids. Trimming removed 4 bases from V and 7 bases from J; junction bases left unmatched: 16. Here the CDR3 reads CASSPTRSGGAGGEQYF. CDR3 nucleotide sequence: TGCGCCAGCAGCCCTACAAGGAGCGGGGGGGCCGGAGGAGAGCAGTACTTC.

This rearrangement joins TRBV5-4 to TRBJ1-3; D unresolved. The CDR3 runs to 14 residues. Trimming removed 7 bases at V and 4 bases at J, with 15 bases between. Germline CDR1 reads SGHNT; CDR2 reads YYREEE (reference sequence). CDR3 sequence (DNA): TGTGCCAGCTCCTGGGCCGGCAGCGGAAACACCATATATTTT. Translating gives CASSWAGSGNTIYF.

The chain links TRBV27 to TRBJ2-7; D possibly uses TRBD1 or TRBD2 (5 bases each). This CDR3 is built from 13 residues. V lost 5 bases and J 6 bases, leaving 14 bases between the germline ends. In germline, CDR1 is MNHEY, CDR2 SMNVEV (reference sequence). CDR3 DNA sequence: TGTGCCAGCAGTCCAAATGGGGGAAGCGAGCAGTACTTC. Protein sequence: CASSPNGGSEQYF.

This clone has a single count. Distinct nucleotide sequences in the sample also encode this CDR3. This chain connects TRBV9 to TRBJ2-3; the D is unclear. CDR3 length equals 14 residues. CDR1 is SGDLS and CDR2 is YYNGEE in the germline V gene. Trimming stripped 0 bases from V and 1 base from J, with 6 bases between. As DNA, the CDR3 is TGTGCCAGCAGCGTAGCATCAGGCACAGATACGCAGTATTTT. Its protein product is CASSVASGTDTQYF.

The chain employs TRBV6-6 and TRBJ1-2; possibly TRBD1 for D (5 bases). The CDR3 length is 15 residues. Germline CDR1 is MNHNY and CDR2 is SVGAGI (reference sequence). Trimming left V 5 bases short and J 1 base short, with 14 bases between. CDR3 coding DNA: TGTGCCAGCAGTAAAGGGACGGATTTTAACTATGGCTACACCTTC. Translated, it gives CASSKGTDFNYGYTF.

The rearrangement links TRBV5-1 to TRBJ2-5; D remains ambiguous. The V and J ends lost 0 bases and 5 bases respectively, with 14 bases between them. There are 15 residues in the CDR3. Germline V CDR1 and CDR2: SGHRS, YFSETQ. CDR3 region: CASSLEGNTAETQYF. The CDR3 DNA follows: TGCGCCAGCAGCTTGGAGGGTAATACAGCTGAGACCCAGTACTTC.

The V gene is TRBV7-6, the J gene TRBJ2-3, with unresolved D. This CDR3 comprises 16 residues. V lost 2 bases and J 2 bases, leaving 14 bases between the germline ends. Looked up from germline, CDR1 is SGHVS and CDR2 is FNYEAQ. This CDR3 is CASSLFSESDTDTQYF. The CDR3 bases are TGTGCCAGCAGCTTATTTTCCGAGAGTGACACAGATACGCAGTATTTT.

The V and J genes are TRBV5-6 and TRBJ2-1, with D unresolved. Germline V lookup: CDR1 SGHDT, CDR2 YYEEEE. The CDR3 runs 15 residues. Trimming pared 4 bases from V and 2 bases from J, leaving 13 bases between. CDR3 residues: CASSGNLTAYNEQFF. CDR3 DNA sequence: TGTGCCAGCAGCGGAAACCTAACAGCCTACAATGAGCAGTTCTTC.

The chain uses TRBV5-4 and TRBJ2-7; D not certain. This CDR3 region has 14 residues. Trimming took off 7 bases at V and 0 bases at J, with 14 bases between the two ends. Germline V gives CDR1 SGHNT, CDR2 YYREEE (reference sequence). The CDR3 loop reads CASGDIQTSYEQYF. The CDR3 DNA sequence: TGTGCCAGCGGGGATATTCAGACCTCCTACGAGCAGTACTTC.

V is TRBV27 and J is TRBJ2-5; unclear D gene. Germline CDR1 MNHEY, CDR2 SMNVEV (reference sequence). Trimming left V 5 bases short and J 5 bases short, with 12 bases between. The CDR3 sequence is 13 residues long. The CDR3 loop reads CASSDPMGETQYF. CDR3 bases: TGTGCCAGCAGTGACCCGATGGGGGAGACCCAGTACTTC.

This sequence joins TRBV5-1 and TRBJ2-7; 7 bases are a match to TRBD2. This CDR3 spans 18 amino acids. With 4 bases clipped from V and 1 base from J, the junction kept 17 bases outside the gene matches. The germline V gene has CDR1 SGHRS and CDR2 YFSETQ. This chain's CDR3 is CASSRPSTPGLLSYEQYF. CDR3 nucleotide sequence: TGCGCCAGCAGCAGACCCTCGACTCCGGGACTACTTTCCTACGAGCAGTACTTC.

With respect to this clone: A junction boundary mismatches the germline segment, possibly from a read error. The V call is TRBV2, the J call TRBJ2-3; D unclear. The germline V gene encodes CDR1 SNHLY and CDR2 FYNNEI. The CDR3 consists of 16 residues. The CDR3 sequence is CASSEGYTVSTDTQYF. CDR3 DNA sequence: TGTGCCAGCAGCGAAGGGTATACAGTTTCCACAGATACGCAGTATTTT.

The table lists this clone with a count of one. This chain links TRBV2 with TRBJ2-7; 7 nucleotides match TRBD1. V shed 6 bases, J shed 0 bases, and the junction held 11 bases outside the gene matches. The length of the CDR3 is 16 residues. The V gene's germline CDR1 is SNHLY and CDR2 FYNNEI. CDR3 residues: CASRDTSGTDSYEQYF. The CDR3, as DNA: TGTGCCAGCAGGGATACCTCCGGGACAGACTCCTACGAGCAGTACTTC.

The chain links TRBV5-1 to TRBJ2-1; D remains unclear. The CDR3 is made up of 16 amino acids. Per the germline V gene, CDR1 is SGHRS and CDR2 is YFSETQ. V was cut by 3 bases and J by 0 bases, with 13 bases left in between. The DNA of the CDR3 is TGCGCCAGCAGCTGGATCCTAGATTACTCCTACAATGAGCAGTTCTTC. Its translation: CASSWILDYSYNEQFF.